This T cell receptor (beta chain) comes out of a study of blood T cell repertoires in COVID-19. Background on the study: Sites in the United States, Italy and Spain provided acute and convalescent COVID-19 samples. The cDNA or gDNA used as material had been derived from T cells, B-cell-depleted T cells, or PBMCs.

Germline loops: CDR1 MNHEY, CDR2 SMNVEV (reference sequence). This CDR3 is built from 17 residues. J gave up 1 base and V 5 bases, and 7 bases lay outside the gene matches. In the authors' workflow: Using reference gene primer amplification, nucleated cell counts were estimated. Measured with immunoSEQ multiplex PCR; TCRdb has only the in-frame clones, and not every one. V, J and clone size are taken as reported in that table, and D and trimming were inferred from the DNA itself. This sample has roughly 200,000 clones; 84% occur once, and the top ten carry about a sixth. The sequence came from a woman older than 75 with active or convalescent COVID-19. The chain recombines TRBV27 with TRBJ2-3; 12 nucleotides align to TRBD2. Sample: peripheral blood. CDR3 in amino acids: CASSPRLAGARTDTQYF. In nucleotides, the CDR3 is TGTGCCAGCAGTCCGCGACTAGCGGGAGCTCGCACAGATACGCAGTATTTT.